What follows are 15 T cell receptor beta chains derived from one specimen sequenced in a study of identical twins. MiXCR was run by TCRdb on the 5' RACE reads, yielding one entry per CDR3 protein. The profile shows 600,000 to 800,000 distinct CDR3 sequences, 21% of them singletons. The sample was also linked to a second study, of T cells expressing NK-cell markers.

Sequenced input: PBMCs. The receptors derive from a woman between 18 and 30 years old in good health.

A few counts support this clonotype. The rearrangement links TRBV24-1 to TRBJ1-5; 7 nucleotides line up with TRBD1. V gave up 3 bases and J gave up 11 bases; unmatched junction bases: 3. This CDR3 region has 12 residues. Germline V gives CDR1 KGHDR, CDR2 SFDVKD. CDR3 sequence: CATSDTTGAQHF. The CDR3 region has the DNA TGTGCCACCAGTGATACAACAGGGGCCCAGCATTTT.

This clonotype has a handful of counts. The chain is built from TRBV6-5 and TRBJ2-5; no clear D gene. The V end lost 2 bases, the J end lost 1 base, and 5 bases lay between the germline ends. The CDR3 is made up of 13 amino acids. CDR1 MNHEY and CDR2 SVGAGI come from the germline V gene. The CDR3 loop is CASSYDGQETQYF. The CDR3 DNA reads as TGTGCCAGCAGTTACGACGGCCAAGAGACCCAGTACTTC.

This chain connects TRBV12-3 or TRBV12-4 to TRBJ2-1; a possible D gene is TRBD2 (7 bases). The CDR3 sequence is 15 residues long. V was shortened by 5 bases and J by 0 bases, with 11 bases between the two germline ends. This CDR3 reads CASSTGGLSYNEQFF. DNA of the CDR3: TGTGCCAGCAGTACGGGGGGCCTCTCCTACAATGAGCAGTTCTTC.

This clonotype has only a few counts. V is TRBV20-1 and J is TRBJ2-2; D uncertain. The CDR3 loop spans 12 amino acids. Trimming stripped 3 bases from V and 3 bases from J, with 5 bases between. The germline V gene has CDR1 DFQATT and CDR2 SNEGSKA (reference sequence). The CDR3 DNA follows: TGCAGTGCTAGTCCCGACACCGGGGAGCTGTTTTTT. It translates to CSASPDTGELFF.

This clonotype was counted ten times or more. This chain links TRBV3-1 with TRBJ2-1; TRBD2 is a possible D gene (5 bases). Trimming left V 4 bases short and J 7 bases short, with 11 bases between. The CDR3 has 13 amino acids. Germline V lookup: CDR1 LGHDT, CDR2 YNNKEL (reference sequence). In nucleotides, the CDR3 is TGTGCCAGCAGCCGAGGGTGGGGAAATGAGCAGTTCTTC. It translates to CASSRGWGNEQFF.

This clonotype came up a few times. The chain uses TRBV12-3 or TRBV12-4 and TRBJ2-1; TRBD1 agrees at 8 bases. CDR3 size: 14 residues. The junction had 8 bases not matched to a gene; V was cut back by 10 bases and J by 3 bases. The CDR3 DNA follows: TGTGCCATCCTCAACAGGGGGGACTACAATGAGCAGTTCTTC. Its translation is CAILNRGDYNEQFF.

This clonotype was counted a few times. The V gene is TRBV29-1, the J gene TRBJ1-2; maybe TRBD1 (5 bases). V lost 4 bases and J 3 bases, leaving 12 bases between the germline ends. CDR3 length equals 13 residues. Germline CDR1 is SQVTM and CDR2 is ANQGSEA. DNA for the CDR3: TGCAGCGTTGCCGGGGGAAAAGACTATGGCTACACCTTC. As protein: CSVAGGKDYGYTF. Supplemented by reference TRBV29-1 and TRBJ1-2, the full variable domain reads SAVISQKPSRDICQRGTSLTIQCQVDSQVTMMFWYRQQPGQSLTLIATANQGSEATYESGFVIDKFPISRPNLTFSTLTVSNMSPEDSSIYLCSVAGGKDYGYTFGSGTRLTVV.

The chain links TRBV7-2 to TRBJ2-7; D unresolved. V lost 2 bases to trimming and J lost 7 bases, with 12 bases between them. CDR3 length equals 13 residues. Germline V gene lookup returns CDR1 SGHTA and CDR2 FQGNSA. The CDR3 sequence: CASSLFPAAEQYF. The CDR3 nucleotides are TGTGCCAGCAGCTTATTTCCAGCCGCTGAGCAGTACTTC.

This clonotype was picked up one time. The chain joins TRBV20-1 to TRBJ2-2; D possibly corresponds to TRBD2 (5 bases). In germline, CDR1 is DFQATT, CDR2 SNEGSKA (reference sequence). V lost 3 bases and J lost 7, with 9 bases in between. The CDR3 has 12 residues. Here the CDR3 DNA reads TGCAGTGCTAGGGAGAGGGACGGGGAGCTGTTTTTT. Translation: CSARERDGELFF.

J is TRBJ2-5 and V is TRBV18; the D is unclear. Germline values: CDR1 KGHSH, CDR2 LQKENI. The CDR3 sequence is 14 residues long. Trimming stripped 2 bases from V and 2 bases from J, with 9 bases between. CDR3 loop: CASSPRPQQETQYF. The CDR3, as DNA: TGTGCCAGCTCACCAAGGCCGCAGCAAGAGACCCAGTACTTC.

This clonotype was counted a few times. This sequence joins TRBV7-8 and TRBJ2-1; D unresolved. V lost 3 bases and J 7 bases, leaving 22 bases between the germline ends. Germline V lookup: CDR1 SGHVS, CDR2 FQNEAQ. This CDR3 is built from 17 residues. In DNA form, the CDR3 reads TGTGCCAGCAGCTTCCCCCGGGTTGCCCAAGCCCGTAATGAGCAGTTCTTC. Its protein is CASSFPRVAQARNEQFF.

This clonotype was counted between two and nine times. This chain connects TRBV12-3 or TRBV12-4 to TRBJ2-7, with D uncertain. The germline V and J ends were trimmed by 6 bases and 2 bases, with 8 bases remaining between them. The CDR3 runs to 12 residues. DNA of the CDR3: TGTGCCAGCAGACTTCGACCCTACGAGCAGTACTTC. Translated, it gives CASRLRPYEQYF.

The chain uses TRBV10-3 and TRBJ2-3; D not certain. The V and J ends lost 0 bases and 0 bases respectively, with 4 bases between them. The CDR3 extends over 14 amino acids. Germline V lookup: CDR1 ENHRY, CDR2 SYGVKD. CDR3 sequence reads: CAISESRSTDTQYF. The CDR3 coding sequence is TGTGCCATCAGTGAGTCCCGGAGCACAGATACGCAGTATTTT.

This clonotype was observed many times. V gene TRBV24-1 combines with J gene TRBJ2-3; the D is unclear. Germline CDR1 and CDR2: KGHDR and SFDVKD. The CDR3 has 12 residues. V gave up 5 bases and J gave up 10 bases, with 12 bases separating them. The CDR3 loop reads CATSAYNQPQYF. CDR3 DNA sequence: TGTGCCACCAGTGCGTACAACCAGCCGCAGTATTTT.

This clonotype was seen more than once but under ten times. The chain is built from TRBV30 and TRBJ1-2; 10 nucleotides agree with TRBD1. J gave up 7 bases and V 4 bases, and 15 bases lay outside the gene matches. Germline V lookup: CDR1 GTSNPN, CDR2 SVGIG (reference sequence). This CDR3 has 16 amino acids. CDR3: CAWNLDRGQAIGGYTF. The CDR3 region has the DNA TGTGCCTGGAACCTCGACAGGGGGCAGGCCATTGGTGGCTACACCTTC.